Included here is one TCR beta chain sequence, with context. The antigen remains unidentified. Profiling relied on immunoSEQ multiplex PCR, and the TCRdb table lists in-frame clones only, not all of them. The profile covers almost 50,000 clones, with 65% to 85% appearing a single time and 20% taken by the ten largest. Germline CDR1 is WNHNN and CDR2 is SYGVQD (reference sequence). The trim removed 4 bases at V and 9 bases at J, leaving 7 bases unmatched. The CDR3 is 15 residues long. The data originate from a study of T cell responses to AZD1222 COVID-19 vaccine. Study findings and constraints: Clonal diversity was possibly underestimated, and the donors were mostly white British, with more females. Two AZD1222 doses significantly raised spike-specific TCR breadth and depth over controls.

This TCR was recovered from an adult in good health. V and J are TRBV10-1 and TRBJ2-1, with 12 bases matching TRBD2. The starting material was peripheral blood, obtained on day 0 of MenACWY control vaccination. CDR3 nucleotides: TGCGCCAGCAGTGTTACGACTAGCGGGAGCGGTGAGCAGTTCTTC. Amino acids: CASSVTTSGSGEQFF.